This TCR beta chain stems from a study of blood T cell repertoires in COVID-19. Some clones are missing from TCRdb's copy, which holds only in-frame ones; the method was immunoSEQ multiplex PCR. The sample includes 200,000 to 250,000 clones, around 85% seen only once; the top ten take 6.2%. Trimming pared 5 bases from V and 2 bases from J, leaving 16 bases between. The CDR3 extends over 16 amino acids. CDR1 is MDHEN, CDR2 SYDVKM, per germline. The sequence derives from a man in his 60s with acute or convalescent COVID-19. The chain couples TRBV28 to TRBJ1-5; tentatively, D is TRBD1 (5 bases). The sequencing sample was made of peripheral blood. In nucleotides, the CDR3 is TGTGCCAGCAGTGGAGTAGCAGGGCCGCGCAATCAGCCCCAGCATTTT. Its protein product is CASSGVAGPRNQPQHF.